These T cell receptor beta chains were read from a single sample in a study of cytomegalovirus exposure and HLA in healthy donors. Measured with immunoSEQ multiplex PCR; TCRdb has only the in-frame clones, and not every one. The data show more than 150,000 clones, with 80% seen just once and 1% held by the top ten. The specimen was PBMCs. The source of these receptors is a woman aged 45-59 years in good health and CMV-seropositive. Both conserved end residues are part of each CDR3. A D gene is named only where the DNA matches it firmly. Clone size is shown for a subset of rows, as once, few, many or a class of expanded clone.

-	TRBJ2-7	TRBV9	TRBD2	CASSVDSGVTYEQYF	TGTGCCAGCAGCGTAGACAGCGGGGTGACCTACGAGCAGTACTTC
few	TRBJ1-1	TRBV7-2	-	CASSFPAFF	TGTGCCAGCAGCTTTCCGGCTTTCTTT
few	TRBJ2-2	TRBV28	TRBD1	CASRFGDRTGELFF	TGTGCCAGTCGATTCGGGGACAGGACCGGGGAGCTGTTTTTT
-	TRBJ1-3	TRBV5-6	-	CASSLFGISNSGNTIYF	TGTGCCAGCAGTCTATTCGGGATTTCTAACTCTGGAAACACCATATATTTT
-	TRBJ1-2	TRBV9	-	CASSVEFNYGYTF	TGTGCCAGCAGCGTTGAGTTTAACTATGGCTACACCTTC
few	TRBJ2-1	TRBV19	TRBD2	CASSTDLAGGDEQFF	TGTGCCAGTAGCACGGATCTAGCGGGAGGCGATGAGCAGTTCTTC
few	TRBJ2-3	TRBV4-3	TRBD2	CASSQRTSGSLRTDTQYF	TGCGCCAGCAGCCAACGGACTAGCGGGAGTTTACGCACAGATACGCAGTATTTT
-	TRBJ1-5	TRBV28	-	CASSETDQPQHF	TGTGCCAGCAGTGAGACAGATCAGCCCCAGCATTTT
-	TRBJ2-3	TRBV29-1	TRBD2	CSAEDPGTSADTQYF	TGCAGCGCTGAAGATCCCGGGACTAGCGCAGATACGCAGTATTTT
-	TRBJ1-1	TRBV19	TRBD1	CASSQRPTGGNTEAFF	TGTGCCAGTAGTCAACGACCGACAGGGGGCAACACTGAAGCTTTCTTT
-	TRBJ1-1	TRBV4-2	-	CASSQDGYEAFF	TGTGCCAGCAGCCAAGACGGGTACGAAGCTTTCTTT
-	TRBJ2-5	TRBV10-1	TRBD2	CASRLGLGCEQYF	TGCGCCAGCAGATTGGGACTAGGCTGTGAGCAGTACTTC
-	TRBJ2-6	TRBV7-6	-	CASSSLQPGWTAGSGANVLTF	TGTGCCAGCAGCTCTTTACAACCGGGGTGGACTGCTGGCTCTGGGGCCAACGTCCTGACTTTC
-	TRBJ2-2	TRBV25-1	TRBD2	CASSALAGNTGELFF	TGTGCCAGCAGTGCACTAGCGGGGAACACCGGGGAGCTGTTTTTT
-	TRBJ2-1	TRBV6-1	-	CASWTPYNEQFF	TGTGCCAGCTGGACACCATACAATGAGCAGTTCTTC
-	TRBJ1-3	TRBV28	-	CASRPSGMGNTIYF	TGTGCCAGCAGACCTAGCGGGATGGGAAACACCATATATTTT
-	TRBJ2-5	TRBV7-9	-	CASTGMETQYF	TGTGCCAGCACGGGGATGGAGACCCAGTACTTC
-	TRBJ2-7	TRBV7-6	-	CASSRTGLGDEQYF	TGTGCCAGCAGCAGAACAGGGTTGGGAGACGAGCAGTACTTC
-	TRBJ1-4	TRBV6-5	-	CASLETGSEKLFF	TGTGCCAGCTTGGAGACAGGCTCTGAAAAACTGTTTTTT
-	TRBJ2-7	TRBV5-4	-	CASSWHRDSYEQYF	TGTGCCAGCAGCTGGCATCGTGACTCGTACGAGCAGTACTTC
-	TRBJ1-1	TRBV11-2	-	CASSLVGGGSTEAFF	TGTGCCAGCAGCTTAGTCGGGGGGGGGAGCACTGAAGCTTTCTTT
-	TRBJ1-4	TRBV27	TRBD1	CASSLYRGRGEKLFF	TGTGCCAGCAGTTTATACAGGGGGCGGGGTGAAAAACTGTTTTTT
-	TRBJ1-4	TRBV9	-	CASSKQGTNEKLFF	TGTGCCAGCAGCAAACAGGGAACTAATGAAAAACTGTTTTTT
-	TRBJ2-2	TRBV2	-	CASSVTGANTGELFF	TGTGCCAGCAGTGTAACGGGGGCGAACACCGGGGAGCTGTTTTTT
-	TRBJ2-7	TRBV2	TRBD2	CASKEREAYEQYF	TGTGCCAGCAAAGAGCGGGAGGCCTACGAGCAGTACTTC
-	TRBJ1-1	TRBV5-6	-	CASSFGGRTEAFF	TGTGCCAGCAGCTTCGGAGGGCGTACTGAAGCTTTCTTT
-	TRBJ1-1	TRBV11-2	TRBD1	CASSGTGRSPEAFF	TGTGCCAGCAGCGGGACAGGAAGAAGTCCTGAAGCTTTCTTT
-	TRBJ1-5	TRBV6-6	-	CASSSVNQPQHF	TGTGCCAGCAGTTCGGTCAATCAGCCCCAGCATTTT
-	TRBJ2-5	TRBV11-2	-	CASSSRALGETQYF	TGTGCCAGCAGCTCCAGGGCATTGGGGGAGACCCAGTACTTC
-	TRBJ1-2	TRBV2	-	CASSDRGGNYGYTF	TGTGCCAGCAGCGATCGCGGGGGAAACTATGGCTACACCTTC
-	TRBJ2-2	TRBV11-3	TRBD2	CASSLVGGGLGTGELFF	TGTGCCAGCAGCTTAGTCGGGGGGGGCCTCGGGACCGGGGAGCTGTTTTTT
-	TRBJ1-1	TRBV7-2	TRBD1	CASSTGQPNTEAFF	TGTGCCAGCAGCACGGGACAGCCGAACACTGAAGCTTTCTTT
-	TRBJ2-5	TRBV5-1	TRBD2	CASSPGRLAGEQETQYF	TGCGCCAGCAGCCCCGGCAGGCTAGCGGGAGAACAAGAGACCCAGTACTTC
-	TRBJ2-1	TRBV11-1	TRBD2	CASSRDIAGGYEQFF	TGTGCCAGCAGCCGAGACATAGCGGGAGGTTACGAGCAGTTCTTC
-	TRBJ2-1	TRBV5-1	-	CASSATLGEEQFF	TGCGCCAGCAGCGCGACTTTGGGTGAGGAGCAGTTCTTC
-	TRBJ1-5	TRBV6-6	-	CASTRQASNQPQHF	TGTGCCAGCACCAGGCAGGCGAGCAATCAGCCCCAGCATTTT
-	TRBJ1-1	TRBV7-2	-	CASSLGGETEAFF	TGTGCCAGCAGCTTAGGAGGCGAAACTGAAGCTTTCTTT
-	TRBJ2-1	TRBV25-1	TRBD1	CASSAQGLPYNEQFF	TGTGCCAGCAGTGCACAGGGGCTACCATACAATGAGCAGTTCTTC
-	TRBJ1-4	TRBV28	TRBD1	CASSFPDRGDEKLFF	TGTGCCAGCAGTTTTCCGGACAGGGGAGACGAAAAACTGTTTTTT
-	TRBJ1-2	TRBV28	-	CAAAGGGNYGYTF	TGTGCCGCGGCCGGGGGGGGAAACTATGGCTACACCTTC
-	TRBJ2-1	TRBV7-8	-	CASSSERGEQFF	TGTGCCAGCAGCTCGGAACGCGGTGAGCAGTTCTTC
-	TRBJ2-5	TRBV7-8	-	CASSSRGKWDVQETQYF	TGTGCCAGCAGCTCAAGGGGGAAGTGGGACGTCCAAGAGACCCAGTACTTC
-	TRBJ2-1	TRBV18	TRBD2	CASSPLTSGNNEQFF	TGTGCCAGCTCACCGTTGACTAGCGGAAACAATGAGCAGTTCTTC
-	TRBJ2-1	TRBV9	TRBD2	CASSDGTSGSGYNEQFF	TGTGCCAGCAGCGACGGGACTAGCGGGAGCGGCTACAATGAGCAGTTCTTC
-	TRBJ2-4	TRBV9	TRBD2	CASSPGGLATGNIQYF	TGTGCCAGCAGTCCCGGCGGACTAGCGACGGGAAACATTCAGTACTTC
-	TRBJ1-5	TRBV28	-	CASSLGLGRQPQHF	TGTGCCAGCAGTTTAGGCCTGGGCCGGCAGCCCCAGCATTTT
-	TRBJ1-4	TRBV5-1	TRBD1	CASSWTGYDGEKLFF	TGCGCCAGCAGCTGGACAGGGTATGATGGTGAAAAACTGTTTTTT
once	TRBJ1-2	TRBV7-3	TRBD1	CASSSTGVGSYTF	TGTGCCAGCAGCTCGACAGGGGTGGGGAGCTACACCTTC
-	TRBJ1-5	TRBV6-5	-	CASRSQGNQPQHF	TGTGCCAGCAGGTCACAGGGAAATCAGCCCCAGCATTTT
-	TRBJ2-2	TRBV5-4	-	CASKTGGPNTGELFF	TGTGCCAGCAAGACAGGAGGACCGAACACCGGGGAGCTGTTTTTT
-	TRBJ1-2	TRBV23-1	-	CASNPDKYGYTF	TGCGCCAGCAACCCTGACAAGTATGGCTACACCTTC
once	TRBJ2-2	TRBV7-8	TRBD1	CASSLATGEMTGELFF	TGTGCCAGCAGCTTAGCCACAGGGGAAATGACCGGGGAGCTGTTTTTT
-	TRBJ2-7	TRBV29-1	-	CSAALKDSSYEQYF	TGCAGCGCAGCCTTGAAGGACTCATCCTACGAGCAGTACTTC
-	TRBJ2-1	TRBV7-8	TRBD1	CASSPHRDRDNNEQFF	TGTGCCAGCAGCCCACACCGGGACAGGGATAACAATGAGCAGTTCTTC
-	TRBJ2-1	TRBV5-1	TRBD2	CASSLGGSSGGAEWDEQFF	TGCGCCAGCAGCTTGGGCGGATCTAGCGGGGGGGCAGAGTGGGATGAGCAGTTCTTC
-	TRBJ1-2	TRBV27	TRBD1	CASSLWGDRGSGYTF	TGTGCCAGCAGTTTATGGGGGGACAGGGGATCTGGCTACACCTTC
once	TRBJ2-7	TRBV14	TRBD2	CASSLGLAGVEEQYF	TGTGCCAGCAGCCTGGGACTAGCGGGAGTGGAGGAGCAGTACTTC